Listed below are T cell receptor beta chains from one sample, sequenced in a study of shared clonotypes between healthy human individuals. The data were produced by immunoSEQ multiplex PCR, yet TCRdb's version contains in-frame clones alone and is incomplete. The sample has about 490,000 clones; 76% are singletons. Source material: PBMCs. These receptor sequences come from a woman between 40 and 55 years old in good health. Some clones in this sample may be carry-over from other donors' samples. The CDR3 runs from the conserved cysteine through the conserved F or W. D genes are given only for firm matches. Clone size appears in some rows only: once, few, many, or a class for an expanded clone.

CDR3nt: TGCGCCAGCAGCCCACAGGGGATGTTGTATGGAGATACGCAGTATTTT
CDR3aa: CASSPQGMLYGDTQYF
j_gene: TRBJ2-3
d_gene: TRBD1
abundance: NA
len: 16
v_gene: TRBV5-1

CDR3nt: TGTGCCAGCAGCTTGGCCAGGGGGGAAGAGCAGTACTTC
CDR3aa: CASSLARGEEQYF
j_gene: TRBJ2-7
d_gene: NA
abundance: NA
len: 13
v_gene: TRBV5-4

CDR3nt: TGTGCCAGCAGCCCAGAGGGGACTAGCGGGATCCAGGAGCAGTACTTC
CDR3aa: CASSPEGTSGIQEQYF
j_gene: TRBJ2-7
d_gene: TRBD2
abundance: NA
len: 16
v_gene: TRBV7-3

CDR3nt: TGTGCCAGCAGTGTGACCGGACTAGCCCTACTCAGGGCCGGGGAGCTGTTTTTT
CDR3aa: CASSVTGLALLRAGELFF
j_gene: TRBJ2-2
d_gene: TRBD2
abundance: NA
len: 18
v_gene: TRBV6-1

CDR3nt: TGTGCCAGCTCACCACCGGGTTTCCTCTACGAGCAGTACTTC
CDR3aa: CASSPPGFLYEQYF
j_gene: TRBJ2-7
d_gene: NA
abundance: NA
len: 14
v_gene: TRBV18

CDR3nt: TGTGCCAGCAGCTTAGACAGGAACAATGAGCAGTTCTTC
CDR3aa: CASSLDRNNEQFF
j_gene: TRBJ2-1
d_gene: NA
abundance: NA
len: 13
v_gene: TRBV11-3

CDR3nt: TGTGCCTGGTACCCCGGGACGGACGCCACTGAAGCTTTCTTT
CDR3aa: CAWYPGTDATEAFF
j_gene: TRBJ1-1
d_gene: NA
abundance: many
len: 14
v_gene: TRBV30

CDR3nt: TGTGCCAGCAGCCCCGTCCGACTAGCAGGCACAGATACGCAGTATTTT
CDR3aa: CASSPVRLAGTDTQYF
j_gene: TRBJ2-3
d_gene: TRBD2
abundance: NA
len: 16
v_gene: TRBV6-6

CDR3nt: TGTGCCAGCTCACCGAGTAGGGGGCATAATCAGCCCCAGCATTTT
CDR3aa: CASSPSRGHNQPQHF
j_gene: TRBJ1-5
d_gene: TRBD1
abundance: NA
len: 15
v_gene: TRBV18

CDR3nt: TGTGCCAGCAGGGCCGGGACAGGAAACTCCTACGAGCAGTACTTC
CDR3aa: CASRAGTGNSYEQYF
j_gene: TRBJ2-7
d_gene: TRBD1
abundance: many
len: 15
v_gene: TRBV6-1

CDR3nt: TGTGCCAGCTCACCCGGGACAGGGAATTACGAGCAGTACTTC
CDR3aa: CASSPGTGNYEQYF
j_gene: TRBJ2-7
d_gene: TRBD1
abundance: NA
len: 14
v_gene: TRBV18

CDR3nt: TGTGCCAGCGGGCGGGGCCGGGAACACACTGAAGCTTTCTTT
CDR3aa: CASGRGREHTEAFF
j_gene: TRBJ1-1
d_gene: NA
abundance: NA
len: 14
v_gene: TRBV28

CDR3nt: TGTGCCAGTAGTATTACAGGGATTACTAATGAAAAACTGTTTTTT
CDR3aa: CASSITGITNEKLFF
j_gene: TRBJ1-4
d_gene: NA
abundance: few
len: 15
v_gene: TRBV19

CDR3nt: TGTGCCAGCAGTTACAGGGGGGGTTCACCCCTCCACTTT
CDR3aa: CASSYRGGSPLHF
j_gene: TRBJ1-6
d_gene: TRBD1
abundance: NA
len: 13
v_gene: TRBV28

CDR3nt: TGTGCCAGCAGTGATGACAGCGGGGGCAATCAGCCCCAGCATTTT
CDR3aa: CASSDDSGGNQPQHF
j_gene: TRBJ1-5
d_gene: NA
abundance: NA
len: 15
v_gene: TRBV2

CDR3nt: TGTGCCAGCAGCGTAGGCGGGAGGGCCTCAGGGGAACTGTTTTTT
CDR3aa: CASSVGGRASGELFF
j_gene: TRBJ2-2
d_gene: TRBD2
abundance: few
len: 15
v_gene: TRBV9

CDR3nt: TGCGCCAGCAGCCGTCTGACGGAGGGGGACACTGAAGCTTTCTTT
CDR3aa: CASSRLTEGDTEAFF
j_gene: TRBJ1-1
d_gene: NA
abundance: NA
len: 15
v_gene: TRBV4-1

CDR3nt: TGTGCCAGCAGCCGAATCGGCCCCTATGGCTACACCTTC
CDR3aa: CASSRIGPYGYTF
j_gene: TRBJ1-2
d_gene: NA
abundance: NA
len: 13
v_gene: TRBV28

CDR3nt: TGTGCCAGCAGCCCCCCCGCAGCGGAAACGACCTACGAGCAGTACTTC
CDR3aa: CASSPPAAETTYEQYF
j_gene: TRBJ2-7
d_gene: NA
abundance: NA
len: 16
v_gene: TRBV9

CDR3nt: TGTGCCAGCGTGCGGGGGACAGGGGGAGGCGAGCAGTACTTC
CDR3aa: CASVRGTGGGEQYF
j_gene: TRBJ2-7
d_gene: TRBD1
abundance: NA
len: 14
v_gene: TRBV25-1

CDR3nt: TGTGCCAGCTCACAAGCTAGCGGGTCGAACACCGGGGAGCTGTTTTTT
CDR3aa: CASSQASGSNTGELFF
j_gene: TRBJ2-2
d_gene: TRBD2
abundance: once
len: 16
v_gene: TRBV18

CDR3nt: TGTGCCAGCAGTTTGGGACAGGGTATCTATGGCTACACCTTC
CDR3aa: CASSLGQGIYGYTF
j_gene: TRBJ1-2
d_gene: TRBD1
abundance: NA
len: 14
v_gene: TRBV27

CDR3nt: TGTGCCTGGAGTGCGGGGGGAAATGAAAAACTGTTTTTT
CDR3aa: CAWSAGGNEKLFF
j_gene: TRBJ1-4
d_gene: NA
abundance: once
len: 13
v_gene: TRBV30

CDR3nt: TGTGCCAGCTCACTAGCGGGGGGCAACAATGAGCAGTTCTTC
CDR3aa: CASSLAGGNNEQFF
j_gene: TRBJ2-1
d_gene: TRBD2
abundance: NA
len: 14
v_gene: TRBV18

CDR3nt: TGTGCCACATGGGACACCGGGGAGCTGTTTTTT
CDR3aa: CATWDTGELFF
j_gene: TRBJ2-2
d_gene: NA
abundance: NA
len: 11
v_gene: TRBV7-9

CDR3nt: TGTGCCAGTAGTCCCCCGTTGACTAGCGGGAGAGGCTACGAGCAGTACTTC
CDR3aa: CASSPPLTSGRGYEQYF
j_gene: TRBJ2-7
d_gene: TRBD2
abundance: NA
len: 17
v_gene: TRBV19

CDR3nt: TGTGCCAGCAGTGTAAACGGGAGGGGAGATACGCAGTATTTT
CDR3aa: CASSVNGRGDTQYF
j_gene: TRBJ2-3
d_gene: TRBD2
abundance: NA
len: 14
v_gene: TRBV6-4

CDR3nt: TGTGCCATCAGCGGGCCACAGGGGAGTCCCACAGATACGCAGTATTTT
CDR3aa: CAISGPQGSPTDTQYF
j_gene: TRBJ2-3
d_gene: TRBD1
abundance: NA
len: 16
v_gene: TRBV10-3

CDR3nt: TGCGCCAGCAGCCAAGACGACTTCCGGCAGGCTTTCTTT
CDR3aa: CASSQDDFRQAFF
j_gene: TRBJ1-1
d_gene: NA
abundance: NA
len: 13
v_gene: TRBV4-3

CDR3nt: TGTGCCAGCAGCGTAGTCGGGACAGGGGTTACCGGGGAGCTGTTTTTT
CDR3aa: CASSVVGTGVTGELFF
j_gene: TRBJ2-2
d_gene: TRBD1
abundance: NA
len: 16
v_gene: TRBV9

CDR3nt: TGCGCCAGCAGCCAACCTAGCGGGGACCGCTACGAGCAGTACTTC
CDR3aa: CASSQPSGDRYEQYF
j_gene: TRBJ2-7
d_gene: TRBD2
abundance: NA
len: 15
v_gene: TRBV4-1

CDR3nt: TGTGCCACCAGCAGAGACCGCCTTGGACAGCCCCAGCATTTT
CDR3aa: CATSRDRLGQPQHF
j_gene: TRBJ1-5
d_gene: NA
abundance: once
len: 14
v_gene: TRBV15

CDR3nt: TGTGCCAGCAGCGTAGATCCAGGGGGTGAATCTGGAAACACCATATATTTT
CDR3aa: CASSVDPGGESGNTIYF
j_gene: TRBJ1-3
d_gene: TRBD1
abundance: NA
len: 17
v_gene: TRBV9

CDR3nt: TGCGCCAGCAGCCCCGGGACAGGGAGAACTGTTCAGTACTTC
CDR3aa: CASSPGTGRTVQYF
j_gene: TRBJ2-4
d_gene: TRBD1
abundance: NA
len: 14
v_gene: TRBV5-1

CDR3nt: TGTGCCAGCAGCGCGGGACAGGGGTCCACCTACGAGCAGTACTTC
CDR3aa: CASSAGQGSTYEQYF
j_gene: TRBJ2-7
d_gene: TRBD1
abundance: once
len: 15
v_gene: TRBV5-5

CDR3nt: TGTGCCAGCAGCGTGGCCGGGACAGGGGGCGACGAGCAGTACTTC
CDR3aa: CASSVAGTGGDEQYF
j_gene: TRBJ2-7
d_gene: TRBD1
abundance: NA
len: 15
v_gene: TRBV7-2

CDR3nt: TGTGCCAGCAGTGAAGACGACACAGATACGCAGTATTTT
CDR3aa: CASSEDDTDTQYF
j_gene: TRBJ2-3
d_gene: NA
abundance: NA
len: 13
v_gene: TRBV6-4

CDR3nt: TGCAGCGTACGGACTAATGGGGCCTACGAGCAGTACTTC
CDR3aa: CSVRTNGAYEQYF
j_gene: TRBJ2-7
d_gene: NA
abundance: NA
len: 13
v_gene: TRBV29-1

CDR3nt: TGTGCCAGCAGTTACGGGAGCAGGGGGCTCGGTGAAAAACTGTTTTTT
CDR3aa: CASSYGSRGLGEKLFF
j_gene: TRBJ1-4
d_gene: TRBD1
abundance: once
len: 16
v_gene: TRBV6-6

CDR3nt: TGTGCCAGCAGCTTGGGGTGGGTTGGCGGGAGTGCAGATACGCAGTATTTT
CDR3aa: CASSLGWVGGSADTQYF
j_gene: TRBJ2-3
d_gene: TRBD2
abundance: NA
len: 17
v_gene: TRBV5-4

CDR3nt: TGCGCCAGCAGCTTGGGACTAGCGCCAAATGAGCAGTTCTTC
CDR3aa: CASSLGLAPNEQFF
j_gene: TRBJ2-1
d_gene: TRBD2
abundance: NA
len: 14
v_gene: TRBV5-1

CDR3nt: TGTGCCAGCAGTTACGAAGGGGGTCGCCAAGAGACCCAGTACTTC
CDR3aa: CASSYEGGRQETQYF
j_gene: TRBJ2-5
d_gene: NA
abundance: NA
len: 15
v_gene: TRBV6-5

CDR3nt: TGTGCCAGCAGCTCCCAGGGGGTAGAGACCCAGTACTTC
CDR3aa: CASSSQGVETQYF
j_gene: TRBJ2-5
d_gene: TRBD1
abundance: NA
len: 13
v_gene: TRBV7-9

CDR3nt: TGCACCAGCAGCCCGACTACAGATACGCAGTATTTT
CDR3aa: CTSSPTTDTQYF
j_gene: TRBJ2-3
d_gene: NA
abundance: NA
len: 12
v_gene: TRBV1

CDR3nt: TGTGCCAGCAGACTGCTAGCGGGAGTTGCCTACGAGCAGTACTTC
CDR3aa: CASRLLAGVAYEQYF
j_gene: TRBJ2-7
d_gene: TRBD2
abundance: NA
len: 15
v_gene: TRBV2

CDR3nt: TGCGCCAGCAGCCAAGGGGTCAATCCCGGGGGGGAAAAACTGTTTTTT
CDR3aa: CASSQGVNPGGEKLFF
j_gene: TRBJ1-4
d_gene: NA
abundance: few
len: 16
v_gene: TRBV4-1

CDR3nt: TGCAGCGGGCGGCGGGCCGATTCCTACAATGAGCAGTTCTTC
CDR3aa: CSGRRADSYNEQFF
j_gene: TRBJ2-1
d_gene: NA
abundance: NA
len: 14
v_gene: TRBV29-1

CDR3nt: TGTGCCAGTAGGGGGACTTTTTGGAACACTGAAGCTTTCTTT
CDR3aa: CASRGTFWNTEAFF
j_gene: TRBJ1-1
d_gene: NA
abundance: once
len: 14
v_gene: TRBV19

CDR3nt: TGCGCCAGCAGCCCCTGGTCCAGCAACAATGAGCAGTTCTTC
CDR3aa: CASSPWSSNNEQFF
j_gene: TRBJ2-1
d_gene: NA
abundance: NA
len: 14
v_gene: TRBV5-1

CDR3nt: TGTGCCACCAGCAGAGATAGATCGAGGCAAGAGACCCAGTACTTC
CDR3aa: CATSRDRSRQETQYF
j_gene: TRBJ2-5
d_gene: NA
abundance: NA
len: 15
v_gene: TRBV15

CDR3nt: TGTGCCAGCAGCCTACCAGGGAGTCAGCCCCAGCATTTT
CDR3aa: CASSLPGSQPQHF
j_gene: TRBJ1-5
d_gene: NA
abundance: few
len: 13
v_gene: TRBV7-2

CDR3nt: TGTGCCAGCAGTTCTACACCTGAAGCTTTCTTT
CDR3aa: CASSSTPEAFF
j_gene: TRBJ1-1
d_gene: NA
abundance: NA
len: 11
v_gene: TRBV6-6

CDR3nt: TGTGCCAGTAGTACACAGGGTTCAGGAAACACCATATATTTT
CDR3aa: CASSTQGSGNTIYF
j_gene: TRBJ1-3
d_gene: NA
abundance: NA
len: 14
v_gene: TRBV19